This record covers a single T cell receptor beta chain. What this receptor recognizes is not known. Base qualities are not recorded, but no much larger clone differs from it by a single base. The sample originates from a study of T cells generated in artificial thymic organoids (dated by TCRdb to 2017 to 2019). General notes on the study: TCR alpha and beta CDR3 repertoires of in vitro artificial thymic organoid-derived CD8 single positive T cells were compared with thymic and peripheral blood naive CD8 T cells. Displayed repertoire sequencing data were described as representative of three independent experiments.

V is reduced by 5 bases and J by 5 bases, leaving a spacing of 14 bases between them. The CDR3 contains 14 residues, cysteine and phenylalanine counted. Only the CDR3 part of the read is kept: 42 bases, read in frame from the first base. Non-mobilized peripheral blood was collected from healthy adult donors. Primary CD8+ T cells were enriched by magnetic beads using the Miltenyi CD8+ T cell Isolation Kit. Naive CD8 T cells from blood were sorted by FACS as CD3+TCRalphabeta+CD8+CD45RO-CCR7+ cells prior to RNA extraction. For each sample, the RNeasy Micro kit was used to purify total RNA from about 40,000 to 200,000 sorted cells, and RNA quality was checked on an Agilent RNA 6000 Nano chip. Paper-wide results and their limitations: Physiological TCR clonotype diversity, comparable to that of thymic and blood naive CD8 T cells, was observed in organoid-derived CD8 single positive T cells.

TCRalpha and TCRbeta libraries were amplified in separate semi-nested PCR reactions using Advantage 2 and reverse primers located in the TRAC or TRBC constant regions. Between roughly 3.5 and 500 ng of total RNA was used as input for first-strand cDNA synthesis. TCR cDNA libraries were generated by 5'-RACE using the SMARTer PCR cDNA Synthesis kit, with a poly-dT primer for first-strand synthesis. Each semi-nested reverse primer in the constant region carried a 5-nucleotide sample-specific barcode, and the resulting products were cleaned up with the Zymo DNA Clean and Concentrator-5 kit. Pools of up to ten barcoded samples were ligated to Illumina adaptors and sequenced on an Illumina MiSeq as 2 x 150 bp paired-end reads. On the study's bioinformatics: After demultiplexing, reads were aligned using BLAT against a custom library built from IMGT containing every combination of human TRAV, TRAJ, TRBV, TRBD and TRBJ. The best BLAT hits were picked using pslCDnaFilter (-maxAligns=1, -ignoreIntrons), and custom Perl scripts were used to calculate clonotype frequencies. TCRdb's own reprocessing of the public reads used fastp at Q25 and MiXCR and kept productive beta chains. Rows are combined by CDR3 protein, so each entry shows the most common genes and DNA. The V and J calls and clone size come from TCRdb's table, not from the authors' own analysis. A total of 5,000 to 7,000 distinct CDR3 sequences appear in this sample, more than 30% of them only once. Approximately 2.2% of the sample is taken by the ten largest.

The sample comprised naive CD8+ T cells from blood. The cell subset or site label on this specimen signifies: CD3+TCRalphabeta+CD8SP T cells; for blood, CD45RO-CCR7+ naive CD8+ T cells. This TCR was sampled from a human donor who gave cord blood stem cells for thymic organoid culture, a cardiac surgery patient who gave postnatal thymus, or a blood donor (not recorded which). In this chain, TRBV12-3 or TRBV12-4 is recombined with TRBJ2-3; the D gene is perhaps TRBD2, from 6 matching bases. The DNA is TGTGCCAGCAGTCTAGGAGGGAGGAAAGATACGCAGTATTTT. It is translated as CASSLGGRKDTQYF.